This TCR beta chain was found in a study of response to subunit inactivated influenza vaccine. Whole-study findings and limits: Authors suggested few new T cells are recruited by each seasonal influenza vaccination.

This clonotype was seen repeatedly, ten times or more. Its antigen is not identified. One entry per CDR3 protein, called by TCRdb with MiXCR from the RT-PCR reads. This table holds over 400,000 distinct CDR3 sequences, around 13% found once. Sequencing used PBMCs from blood, obtained about 6 weeks after vaccination. The sequence came from a man over 45 who received an inactivated influenza vaccine.

The CDR3 DNA reads as TGCAGTGCTAGATTCGGACAGGGGTATTCACCCCTCCACTTT. This codes for CSARFGQGYSPLHF. The chain has TRBV20-1 and TRBJ1-6; TRBD1 matches 9 bases. Looked up from germline, CDR1 is DFQATT and CDR2 is SNEGSKA (reference sequence). V was pared by 2 bases and J by 8 bases, with 4 bases of the junction left unmatched. The CDR3 covers 14 residues.